This paragraph reports one TCR beta chain. Trimming removed 3 bases from V and 9 bases from J; junction bases left unmatched: 9. This CDR3 is built from 14 residues. Looked up from germline, CDR1 is GTSNPN and CDR2 is SVGIG (reference sequence). Sequenced by immunoSEQ multiplex PCR; TCRdb stores in-frame clones only, minus some. Here the sample spans approximately 37,000 clones, 92% being singletons. This sample stems from a study of T cell changes during pregnancy in multiple sclerosis. The sample was CD4+ T cells from peripheral blood mononuclear cells, taken before pregnancy. The rearrangement links TRBV30 to TRBJ2-1; TRBD1 agrees at 9 bases. The TCR originated in a female donor with multiple sclerosis, enrolled in a pregnancy study. CDR3 sequence (DNA): TGTGCCTGGAGCGCGGGACAGGGAATCATTGAGCAGTTCTTC. The encoded protein is CAWSAGQGIIEQFF. Together with reference TRBV30 and TRBJ2-1, the CDR3 gives the full variable domain: SQTIHQWPATLVQPVGSPLSLECTVEGTSNPNLYWYRQAAGRGLQLLFYSVGIGQISSEVPQNLSASRPQDRQFILSSKKLLLSDSGFYLCAWSAGQGIIEQFFGPGTRLTVL.